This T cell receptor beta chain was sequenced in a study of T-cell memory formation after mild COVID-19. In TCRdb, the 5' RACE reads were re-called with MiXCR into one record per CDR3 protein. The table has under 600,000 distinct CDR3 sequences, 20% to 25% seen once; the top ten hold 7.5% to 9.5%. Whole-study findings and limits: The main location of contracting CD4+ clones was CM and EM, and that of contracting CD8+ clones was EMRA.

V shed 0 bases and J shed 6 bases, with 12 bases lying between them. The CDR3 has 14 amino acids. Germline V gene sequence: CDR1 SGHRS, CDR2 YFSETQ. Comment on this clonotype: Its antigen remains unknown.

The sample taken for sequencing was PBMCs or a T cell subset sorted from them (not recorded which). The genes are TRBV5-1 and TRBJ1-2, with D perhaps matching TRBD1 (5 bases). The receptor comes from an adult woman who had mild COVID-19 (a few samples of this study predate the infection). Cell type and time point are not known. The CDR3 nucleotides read TGCGCCAGCAGCTTGGCCTGGGGGACCGATGGCTACACCTTC. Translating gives CASSLAWGTDGYTF.